This TCR beta chain is from a study of a mutant IDH1 vaccine in newly diagnosed glioma listed by TCRdb under 2021. Looking at the study overall: The roughly 32 treated patients were approximately 62% male and around 40% female, with a mean age of about 43 years. Before enrollment, most patients had been given radiochemotherapy with temozolomide as standard therapy, while the rest had received either radiotherapy alone or temozolomide alone. Longitudinal TCRB deep sequencing was done for about two dozen treated patients, wherever samples were available for exploratory analyses. Peripheral blood was collected at six visits: V03 (baseline), V05, V07, V10, V12 and V13.

Between the V and J ends, shortened by 0 bases and 6 bases respectively, the junction contains 11 bases. CDR1 and CDR2, looked up from the germline V gene, are MGHRA and YSYEKL. Measured from the cysteine to the phenylalanine, the CDR3 is 14 residues long. Just CDR3 DNA is preserved here, 42 bases in frame from base 1. The label giving this sample's time point can be read as: baseline, week 1 (first vaccination visit). The treatment or condition label here, explained by the study, means: pre-vaccination baseline after standard-of-care therapy. All donors had newly diagnosed IDH1-mutant astrocytomas of WHO grade 3 or 4 that showed loss of nuclear ATRX. The samples were drawn from NOA16, a multicentre, single-arm, open-label phase I trial in Germany that tested a mutant IDH1 peptide vaccine in humans for the first time. Visit V03 blood draws served as the baseline sample for immunogenicity testing. Genomic DNA for TCRB sequencing was extracted from EDTA blood using the DNeasy Blood and Tissue Kit.

A few counts support this clone. The specificity of this receptor is unknown. No base qualities exist here, and no much larger clone lies one base off it. Overall study results and their limits: Pseudoprogression seemed to be unrelated to changes in the top peripheral T cell clonotypes found by TCRB sequencing. Immune responses induced by the vaccine were seen in over 80% of patients across multiple MHC alleles. According to the authors, sample limitations meant that analyses of patient blood samples could not be reproduced. PBMC samples for TCRB deep sequencing were selected based on availability.

Library construction relied on the immunoSEQ multiplex PCR assay. Rearranged TCR beta chain sequences were amplified using the hsTCRB Kit according to the manufacturer's protocol. Sequencing of TCRB libraries was carried out on an Illumina MiSeq. The paper's data handling went like this. The kit vendor's proprietary platform handled demultiplexing, trimming and gene mapping. Imported from immuneACCESS, the table was reduced by TCRdb to in-frame sequences with V and J called. These copies leave out some clones; in studies compared against another copy, an unresolved V gene accounts for under half, and the cause of the remainder is not known. V and J calls plus clone size are reproduced from that table; the DNA served to infer D and trimming. Here the sample has approximately 70,000 clones; about four fifths occur a single time. The ten top clones hold about 7.5% of the sample.

The rearrangement joined TRBV4-1 to TRBJ2-5, with an unclear D gene assignment. This sequence was found in a man over 45 with glioma. The sequenced sample was PBMCs, obtained from a glioma patient treated with radiotherapy, temozolomide or both. CDR3 protein: CASSQEDFDKTQYF. The sequenced DNA is TGCGCCAGCAGCCAAGAAGATTTCGACAAGACCCAGTACTTC.